The 26 T cell receptor beta chains listed next were all sequenced from one sample in a study of blood T cell repertoires in COVID-19. Generated by immunoSEQ multiplex PCR, the TCRdb table keeps only in-frame clones and is missing some. The profile shows some 100,000 clones, over 80% of them singletons. Sample: peripheral blood. These receptors all come from a human donor with active COVID-19. The donor label of this sample is uncertain.

The V gene is TRBV6-5, the J gene TRBJ1-6; D is unresolved. Trimming left V 5 bases short and J 0 bases short, with 5 bases between. The germline gives CDR1 MNHEY, CDR2 SVGAGI. This CDR3 is 14 amino acids long. CDR3 coding DNA: TGTGCCAGCAGTCCGAGCTCCTATAATTCACCCCTCCACTTT. Its translation is CASSPSSYNSPLHF.

The chain links TRBV11-3 to TRBJ2-1; D unclear. Trimming stripped 0 bases from V and 9 bases from J, with 9 bases between. The CDR3 consists of 13 residues. Germline CDR1 reads SGHNT; CDR2 reads YENEEA. The CDR3 bases are TGTGCCAGCAGCTTAGACAAGCGAGGTGAGCAGTTCTTC. It is translated as CASSLDKRGEQFF.

This clone was seen only once. This chain uses TRBV25-1 with TRBJ2-1; TRBD1 matches at 7 bases. CDR3 length: 14 amino acids. J gave up 8 bases and V 1 base, and 5 bases lay outside the gene matches. Germline V CDR1 and CDR2: MGHDK, SYGVNS. In nucleotides, the CDR3 is TGTGCCAGCAGTGAATTCAAGGGGGCCGATGAGCAGTTCTTC. Its protein product is CASSEFKGADEQFF.

The V and J genes are TRBV5-3 and TRBJ1-2; 11 bases match TRBD1. TRBV5-3 has ORF status, its function being uncertain. CDR3 size: 14 residues. Trimming at V came to 10 bases and at J to 5 bases, leaving 10 bases not matched to a gene. DNA of the CDR3: TGTGCCCTGACCCCCGGGACAGGGGGTTATGGCTACACCTTC. Its protein product is CALTPGTGGYGYTF.

The chain couples TRBV5-6 to TRBJ1-2, with D perhaps TRBD1 (5 bases). Germline V gene lookup returns CDR1 SGHDT and CDR2 YYEEEE. Between the trimmed V and J ends, which lost 2 bases and 4 bases, there was a span of 9 bases. CDR3 length equals 13 residues. Here the CDR3 reads CASSFGGIYGYTF. In nucleotides, the CDR3 is TGTGCCAGCAGCTTCGGGGGGATCTATGGCTACACCTTC.

J is TRBJ1-5 and V is TRBV15; the match to TRBD1 covers 8 bases. CDR3 length: 18 residues. V trimming: 3 bases; J trimming: 1 base; junction bases outside the gene matches: 11. Germline lookup yields CDR1 LNHNV and CDR2 YYDKDF (reference sequence). CDR3 sequence (DNA): TGTGCCACCAGCAGGGGCAGGGGGCCAGGCGGCAGCAATCAGCCCCAGCATTTT. It specifies CATSRGRGPGGSNQPQHF.

The chain employs TRBV5-1 and TRBJ2-1; perhaps TRBD2 as D (6 bases). The CDR3 covers 16 residues. Looked up from germline, CDR1 is SGHRS and CDR2 is YFSETQ. V gave up 4 bases and J gave up 4 bases, with 18 bases separating them. The CDR3 DNA sequence: TGCGCCAGCAGCCTCCCTCTTAGCGGCAATTACAATGAGCAGTTCTTC. It specifies CASSLPLSGNYNEQFF.

The J gene is TRBJ2-7, the V gene TRBV5-1, with 11 bases aligning to TRBD1. The germline V gene encodes CDR1 SGHRS and CDR2 YFSETQ. The CDR3 sequence is 16 residues long. V lost 4 bases, J lost 2 bases, and 8 bases stayed unmatched. The CDR3 DNA sequence: TGCGCCAGCAGCGCATATAGGGACAGGGGGACCTACGAGCAGTACTTC. Encoded protein: CASSAYRDRGTYEQYF.

The chain combines TRBV2 with TRBJ2-2; no clear D. Germline CDR1 reads SNHLY; CDR2 reads FYNNEI. The CDR3 is 15 amino acids. V was cut by 5 bases and J by 4 bases, with 14 bases left in between. CDR3 amino acids: CASSQEIDPTGELFF. The CDR3, as DNA: TGTGCCAGCAGTCAGGAAATAGATCCCACCGGGGAGCTGTTTTTT.

Only a few counts were recorded for this clone. V usage is TRBV7-2 and J usage is TRBJ1-4, with 9 bases lining up with TRBD1. The length of the CDR3 is 15 residues. Germline V gene data show CDR1 as SGHTA and CDR2 as FQGNSA. Trimming at V came to 5 bases and at J to 10 bases, leaving 11 bases not matched to a gene. The CDR3 DNA reads TGTGCCAGCAGCCCAAGGACAGGGGAGACGGGAAAACTGTTTTTT. It is translated as CASSPRTGETGKLFF.

The chain carries TRBV7-9 and TRBJ1-1; D call uncertain. Germline values: CDR1 SEHNR, CDR2 FQNEAQ (reference sequence). The CDR3 runs to 15 residues. The ends were cut back, 0 bases at V and 0 bases at J, with 8 bases in the middle. The CDR3 loop reads CASSLAGRLNTEAFF. The DNA for the CDR3 is TGTGCCAGCAGCTTAGCGGGGAGATTGAACACTGAAGCTTTCTTT.

V gene TRBV28 combines with J gene TRBJ2-1; TRBD1 matches at 8 bases. This CDR3 has 16 amino acids. Germline CDR1 and CDR2: MDHEN and SYDVKM. V trimming: 5 bases; J trimming: 0 bases; junction bases outside the gene matches: 6. The DNA for the CDR3 is TGTGCCAGCAGTCCGGACAGGGAGGACTCCTACAATGAGCAGTTCTTC. It encodes CASSPDREDSYNEQFF.

In DNA form, the CDR3 reads TGTGCCAGCAGTGACCCGGGACTAGCGAACAATGAGCAGTTCTTC. The encoded protein is CASSDPGLANNEQFF. The chain couples TRBV6-4 to TRBJ2-1, with TRBD2 matching over 10 bases. CDR1 MRHNA and CDR2 SNTAGT come from the germline V gene. The ends lost 2 bases at V and 5 bases at J; junction bases unmatched: 3. The CDR3 consists of 15 residues.

The chain couples TRBV6-4 to TRBJ2-1; TRBD1 matches at 8 bases. Germline V gives CDR1 MRHNA, CDR2 SNTAGT. J gave up 0 bases and V 6 bases, and 4 bases lay outside the gene matches. The CDR3 contains 15 residues. DNA for the CDR3: TGTGCCAGCAGGCGAACAGGGGGCTCCTACAATGAGCAGTTCTTC. This sequence encodes CASRRTGGSYNEQFF.

The V call is TRBV10-1, the J call TRBJ1-4, with 7 nucleotides matching TRBD1. This CDR3 has 14 amino acids. With 0 bases clipped from V and 7 bases from J, the junction kept 2 bases outside the gene matches. Looked up from germline, CDR1 is WNHNN and CDR2 is SYGVQD (reference sequence). CDR3 sequence: CASSESWDSEKLFF. In DNA, the CDR3 is TGCGCCAGCAGTGAGTCGTGGGACAGTGAAAAACTGTTTTTT.

The chain couples TRBV18 to TRBJ1-4; a weak D match, TRBD1 (5 bases). V lost 3 bases and J lost 7, with 24 bases in between. Germline V CDR1 and CDR2: KGHSH, LQKENI. The CDR3 consists of 18 residues. CDR3 sequence (DNA): TGTGCCAGCTCACCTCTGCATGGGGGGATGGATTCTTTTGAAAAACTGTTTTTT. Translating it yields CASSPLHGGMDSFEKLFF.

The chain is built from TRBV7-2 and TRBJ1-2; D call uncertain. Germline V gene lookup returns CDR1 SGHTA and CDR2 FQGNSA. Trimming took off 1 base at V and 3 bases at J, with 18 bases between the two ends. The CDR3 consists of 17 residues. For the CDR3, the DNA is TGTGCCAGCAGCTTAGGTCGGTCCCTCGAAGTAGACTATGGCTACACCTTC. It encodes CASSLGRSLEVDYGYTF.

The CDR3: CASGQAPYEQYF. CDR3 coding DNA: TGTGCCAGCGGACAGGCCCCCTACGAGCAGTACTTC. The chain is built from TRBV12-3 or TRBV12-4 and TRBJ2-7, with TRBD1 identical over 7 bases. V lost 8 bases and J lost 2; bases outside the gene matches: 3. The CDR3 contains 12 residues.

This clone was detected only once. The rearrangement uses TRBV20-1 and TRBJ2-5; D remains ambiguous. With 2 bases removed from V and 5 bases from J, the gap between germline ends came to 6 bases. This CDR3 has 11 amino acids. CDR1 is DFQATT, CDR2 SNEGSKA, per germline (reference sequence). The CDR3 loop is CSARTTETQYF. As DNA, the CDR3 is TGCAGTGCTAGAACAACGGAGACCCAGTACTTC.

The CDR3 region is CASSLGLTTNEKLFF. In DNA, the CDR3 is TGTGCCAGCAGCCTAGGGCTTACAACTAATGAAAAACTGTTTTTT. The rearrangement joins TRBV7-9 to TRBJ1-4; D not resolved. The CDR3 extends over 15 amino acids. Per the germline V gene, CDR1 is SEHNR and CDR2 is FQNEAQ (reference sequence). The V gene lost 5 bases and the J gene lost 0 bases, with 10 bases spanning the gap.

This sequence joins TRBV5-1 and TRBJ1-3, with D perhaps matching TRBD1 (6 bases). Germline CDR1 and CDR2: SGHRS and YFSETQ. Deletions cut 0 bases from V and 0 bases from J, with 10 bases between. This CDR3 has 16 residues. The CDR3 is CASSLDPGDSGNTIYF. Here the CDR3 DNA reads TGCGCCAGCAGCTTGGACCCAGGGGACTCTGGAAACACCATATATTTT.

This chain connects TRBV9 to TRBJ1-6; a weak D match, TRBD1 (5 bases). Trimming removed 3 bases at V and 9 bases at J, with 16 bases between. Germline V gene data show CDR1 as SGDLS and CDR2 as YYNGEE. This CDR3 is 15 amino acids long. As DNA, the CDR3 is TGTGCCAGCAGCGCCTTGGATAGGGGTCTTTCACCCCTCCACTTT. Amino acid sequence: CASSALDRGLSPLHF. The entire variable domain, with the rest obtained from reference TRBV9 and TRBJ1-6, is as follows: DSGVTQTPKHLITATGQRVTLRCSPRSGDLSVYWYQQSLDQGLQFLIQYYNGEERAKGNILERFSAQQFPDLHSELNLSSLELGDSALYFCASSALDRGLSPLHFGNGTRLTVT.

This chain links TRBV5-6 with TRBJ2-1, with D hard to call. The germline gives CDR1 SGHDT, CDR2 YYEEEE. The CDR3 runs to 12 residues. Trimming took 4 bases from V and 6 from J, leaving 8 bases between them. CDR3: CASSQISNEQFF. CDR3 DNA sequence: TGTGCCAGCAGCCAGATTTCCAATGAGCAGTTCTTC.

This chain links TRBV5-5 with TRBJ2-7; D uncertain. Germline loops: CDR1 SGHKS, CDR2 YYEKEE (reference sequence). Trimming stripped 2 bases from V and 2 bases from J, with 5 bases between. The CDR3 is 12 amino acids. The DNA for the CDR3 is TGTGCCAGCAGCTTAACTACCTACGAGCAGTACTTC. This translates into CASSLTTYEQYF.

This chain connects TRBV28 to TRBJ2-2; TRBD2 matches 11 bases. J was trimmed by 1 base and V by 5 bases; bases with no gene match: 3. The CDR3 sequence is 16 residues long. Germline values: CDR1 MDHEN, CDR2 SYDVKM. The CDR3 bases are TGTGCCAGCAGTGGGGGACTAGCGGTGAACACCGGGGAGCTGTTTTTT. As protein: CASSGGLAVNTGELFF.

The chain is built from TRBV27 and TRBJ2-3, with 9 bases that match TRBD1. This CDR3 has 18 residues. V trimming: 5 bases; J trimming: 2 bases; junction bases outside the gene matches: 14. Looked up from germline, CDR1 is MNHEY and CDR2 is SMNVEV (reference sequence). CDR3 sequence: CASSPGTGSLNYTDTQYF. The CDR3 DNA follows: TGTGCCAGCAGTCCAGGGACAGGGAGCCTCAACTACACAGATACGCAGTATTTT.